The 9 T cell receptor beta chains in this list originate from one sample, sequenced in a study of blood T cells in healthy people across ages. Primers used in a second PCR of about 6 to 11 cycles were a sample-barcoded 5' primer and a J-beta primer mix. MiXCR, applied by TCRdb to the 5' RACE reads, yields one record per CDR3 protein. The data contain hundreds of thousands of distinct CDR3 sequences, around 48% of them seen just once; the ten biggest clones take up 30% to 40%. Sequencing input: blood. The receptors stem from a woman in her sixties or seventies in good health.

The CDR3 sequence: CSGLAVEQYF. CDR3 nucleotides: TGCAGTGGTCTAGCGGTCGAGCAGTACTTC. The V and J genes are TRBV20-1 and TRBJ2-7; 7 positions match TRBD2. The CDR3 spans 10 residues. V lost 7 bases and J lost 6; bases outside the gene matches: 3. Germline CDR1 is DFQATT and CDR2 is SNEGSKA (reference sequence).

This clonotype was counted at least ten times. The chain couples TRBV29-1 to TRBJ2-7, with TRBD1 identical over 10 bases. Losses at the gene ends were 6 bases for V and 6 bases for J; bases not matched to a gene: 5. The CDR3 extends over 12 amino acids. The germline gives CDR1 SQVTM, CDR2 ANQGSEA. The CDR3 DNA reads TGCAGCGTGACCGGGACAGGGGTCGAGCAGTACTTC. Translation: CSVTGTGVEQYF.

V and J are TRBV20-1 and TRBJ2-7, with 7 bases aligning to TRBD1. V was clipped by 1 base and J by 3 bases; unmatched bases: 6. CDR3 length: 14 amino acids. CDR1 is DFQATT and CDR2 is SNEGSKA in the germline V gene (reference sequence). The CDR3 protein is CSARAHRDSYEQYF. The CDR3 DNA is TGCAGTGCTAGAGCCCACCGGGACAGCTACGAGCAGTACTTC.

V usage is TRBV5-6 and J usage is TRBJ1-2; D ambiguous. V lost 4 bases, J lost 2 bases, and 21 bases lay in between. This CDR3 has 17 residues. Germline CDR1 is SGHDT and CDR2 is YYEEEE. The CDR3 sequence: CASSRLGALTRNYGYTF. CDR3 nucleotide sequence: TGTGCCAGCAGCCGACTCGGTGCACTAACCCGCAACTATGGCTACACCTTC. The full variable domain, its missing parts supplied by reference TRBV5-6 and TRBJ1-2, is DAGVTQSPTHLIKTRGQQVTLRCSPKSGHDTVSWYQQALGQGPQFIFQYYEEEERQRGNFPDRFSGHQFPNYSSELNVNALLLGDSALYLCASSRLGALTRNYGYTFGSGTRLTVV.

The table lists this clonotype with a few counts. The rearrangement uses TRBV7-2 and TRBJ1-2; D call uncertain. Deletions cut 6 bases from V and 7 bases from J, with 18 bases between. CDR3 length: 14 residues. Germline-derived CDR1 and CDR2 are SGHTA and FQGNSA. CDR3 protein: CASSTWTGMGGYTF. The DNA for the CDR3 is TGTGCCAGCAGTACCTGGACCGGAATGGGTGGCTACACCTTC.

The sample holds a few counts of this clonotype. The chain uses TRBV5-1 and TRBJ2-3; the D gene is possibly TRBD2 (6 bases). CDR1 is SGHRS and CDR2 is YFSETQ in the germline V gene. The V gene lost 0 bases and the J gene lost 2 bases, with 13 bases spanning the gap. The CDR3 consists of 16 residues. The CDR3 bases are TGCGCCAGCAGCTTGGGTTTTTTAGCGGTCACAGATACGCAGTATTTT. Encoded protein: CASSLGFLAVTDTQYF.

The rearrangement links TRBV7-2 to TRBJ2-7; D is uncertain. The V end was cut by 0 bases, the J end by 3 bases, with 9 bases between. This CDR3 is 14 amino acids long. CDR1 is SGHTA, CDR2 FQGNSA, per germline. CDR3 residues: CASSLASLHYEQYF. CDR3 coding DNA: TGTGCCAGCAGCTTAGCCAGTTTACACTACGAGCAGTACTTC. The variable domain in full, completed from reference TRBV7-2 and TRBJ2-7, reads GAGVSQSPSNKVTEKGKDVELRCDPISGHTALYWYRQSLGQGLEFLIYFQGNSAPDKSGLPSDRFSAERTGGSVSTLTIQRTQQEDSAVYLCASSLASLHYEQYFGPGTRLTVT.

The J gene is TRBJ2-3, the V gene TRBV6-2 or TRBV6-3; tentative D call: TRBD2 (6 bases). CDR3 length equals 16 residues. Germline CDR1 reads MNHEY; CDR2 reads SVGEGT. The ends were cut back, 0 bases at V and 4 bases at J, with 14 bases in the middle. The CDR3 protein is CASSYSRTGGPDTQYF. DNA of the CDR3: TGTGCCAGCAGTTACTCGAGGACCGGGGGACCAGATACGCAGTATTTT.

The chain joins TRBV7-2 to TRBJ2-3; D remains ambiguous. The CDR3 sequence is 13 residues long. Trimming cost V 2 bases and J 7 bases, with 10 bases left between them. Germline CDR1 SGHTA, CDR2 FQGNSA. This chain's CDR3 is CASSLRKGNTQYF. DNA for the CDR3: TGTGCCAGCAGCTTAAGGAAGGGAAATACGCAGTATTTT.